This TCR beta chain was sequenced in a study of T-cell reconstitution after alpha-beta-depleted transplantation in children. Unique molecular identifiers were incorporated when the TCRbeta library was constructed. TCRdb ran MiXCR on the PCR reads and lists one entry per CDR3 protein. The sample gives a few hundred thousand distinct CDR3 sequences, about a tenth of which show up once; 6.2% is in the top ten. The sequences come from PBMCs from the stem cell graft donor, collected from the stem cell graft. The clonotype originates from a human donor who donated a stem cell graft to a child with acute lymphoblastic leukemia.

This CDR3 reads CSVVGIPGTGGVVTEAFF. In nucleotides, the CDR3 is TGCAGCGTCGTGGGGATCCCCGGGACAGGGGGAGTCGTCACTGAAGCTTTCTTT. This chain connects TRBV29-1 to TRBJ1-1; 11 nucleotides align to TRBD1. Unmatched junction bases numbered 19, after V lost 6 bases and J lost 4 bases. The germline V gene has CDR1 SQVTM and CDR2 ANQGSEA. The CDR3 runs 18 residues.